What follows is one T cell receptor (beta chain) and its context. This clonotype appeared a single time. The antigen it binds to is not known. Base quality data are lacking; no much larger clone is found one base away. Evidence from a single read is weak. This entry is derived from a study of CD8 T cells in Susac syndrome (dated by TCRdb to the late 2010s). In terms of the full investigation: The study used repertoire sequencing to test whether antigen drove CD8+ T cell activation and differentiation in Susac syndrome. Broader findings and caveats from the paper: The number of individuals in the TCR sequencing and HLA analysis was recognized as being relatively small.

From V the trimming removes 1 base and from J it removes 6 bases, while the gene matches leave 0 bases of the junction unaccounted for. The CDR1 and CDR2 encoded by the germline V gene are MNHNS and SASEGT. The CDR3 sequence holds 13 residues, the cysteine and phenylalanine included. Only the CDR3 DNA is retained, 39 bases long and in frame from the first base. High-throughput TCR beta sequencing profiled peripheral blood CD8+ and CD4+ T cells from healthy donors, Susac syndrome patients and multiple sclerosis patients. The multiple sclerosis controls were treatment-naive patients who had stable or active relapsing-remitting disease and met the revised McDonald criteria. Bulk CD8+ and CD4+ T cells were purified by magnetic negative isolation, while CD8+ TEMRA cells were enriched using FACS. Blood was collected in EDTA tubes and processed within 24 hours, with PBMCs isolated through density gradient centrifugation. PBMCs intended for TCR sequencing were cryopreserved in liquid nitrogen and thawed later in a water bath at 37 degrees C. The sorted or isolated CD4+, CD8+ and CD8+ TEMRA cells reached a purity of at least 90%.

RNA was extracted with the RNeasy kit and 0.5 to 1 ug was reverse transcribed using random hexamers. The immunoSEQ multiplex PCR assay, which covers 54 Vbeta and 13 Jbeta segments, was used to amplify TCR beta CDR3 regions. PCR amplification bias was corrected by using a synthetic template baseline for primer optimization and computational correction. In the paper's pipeline: Reads were assigned to V, D and J genes according to IMGT and analyzed in immunoSEQ Analyzer, with only productive sequences retained. To calculate clonality, Shannon entropy was normalized by log2 of the number of productive unique sequences and then subtracted from one. Public and private clones were assessed among the 100 most prevalent clones of each patient and control. Susac-specific clones were defined as absent from healthy and MS cohorts, over a thousand published viral clones and other ImmuneACCESS disease sequences. TCRdb reanalyzed the raw reads on its own, using fastp at Q25 for trimming and MiXCR for clone calling, and kept in-frame beta chains. Every CDR3 protein is listed once, alongside the most common genes and DNA of its rows. TCRdb, rather than the study authors, made the V and J calls. This sample is represented by 150,000 to 200,000 distinct CDR3 sequences; 93% of them were singletons. Clones ranked in the top ten supply roughly 0.094% of the sample.

This sequence uses TRBV6-1 and TRBJ1-1; TRBD1 agrees with 9 junctional bases. Sequenced: CD4+ T cells from PBMCs. This TCR was sampled from a human donor with multiple sclerosis. The bases read TGTGCCAGCAGTGAAGGGACAGGGGCTGAAGCTTTCTTT. Its protein product is CASSEGTGAEAFF.